A selection of T cell receptor beta chains follows, all from one sample in a study of blood T cell repertoires in COVID-19. Profiled with immunoSEQ multiplex PCR; TCRdb holds only in-frame clones, not every one. The profile shows some 700,000 clones, around 89% of them singletons. Material: peripheral blood. The receptors shown here come from a woman aged 18-29 years with acute or convalescent COVID-19. Each CDR3 is given with its conserved first and last residue. Fields, in order: V gene, D gene, clone size, J gene, CDR3 protein, CDR3 DNA. The D gene is left open where the match is weak. A clone size is listed for some rows: how often the clone was seen (once, few, many), or a class if it is expanded.

TRBV3-1/TRBV3-2,-,-,TRBJ1-2,CASSQDRSNYGYTF,TGTGCCAGCAGCCAAGATCGGAGCAACTATGGCTACACCTTC
TRBV6-6,-,once,TRBJ2-2,CASSHDRPLWSTGELFF,TGTGCCAGCAGTCACGACAGGCCCCTCTGGAGTACCGGGGAGCTGTTTTTT
TRBV24-1,TRBD2,once,TRBJ2-1,CATSDAGLAYLQFF,TGTGCCACCAGTGACGCTGGACTAGCGTACCTGCAGTTCTTC
TRBV4-3,-,-,TRBJ1-2,CASSPQGSGNYGYTF,TGCGCCAGCAGCCCCCAGGGGTCAGGGAATTATGGCTACACCTTC
TRBV24-1,TRBD1,-,TRBJ2-1,CATSIGTGDVGEQFF,TGTGCCACCAGCATTGGGACAGGGGATGTTGGTGAGCAGTTCTTC
TRBV5-4,TRBD1,-,TRBJ2-1,CASSLVGTGITEQFF,TGTGCCAGCAGCTTGGTGGGGACAGGGATTACTGAGCAGTTCTTC
TRBV2,-,-,TRBJ1-4,CASSGTGSEKLFF,TGTGCCAGCAGTGGAACAGGAAGCGAAAAACTGTTTTTT
TRBV15,-,-,TRBJ1-1,CATSRMGQGMEAFF,TGTGCCACCAGCCGTATGGGGCAGGGTATGGAAGCTTTCTTT
TRBV24-1,TRBD2,-,TRBJ2-3,CATSDQGLAWVDTQYF,TGTGCCACCAGTGACCAGGGACTAGCCTGGGTAGATACGCAGTATTTT
TRBV29-1,TRBD2,-,TRBJ2-1,CSVFGRGYEQFF,TGCAGCGTTTTTGGGAGGGGTTATGAGCAGTTCTTC
TRBV11-2,-,few,TRBJ2-2,CASSTRAFANTGELFF,TGTGCCAGCAGCACCAGGGCTTTCGCGAACACCGGGGAGCTGTTTTTT
TRBV5-4,TRBD2,-,TRBJ2-1,CASSTASGSSYNEQFF,TGTGCCAGCAGCACGGCTAGCGGAAGCTCCTACAATGAGCAGTTCTTC
TRBV25-1,TRBD1,-,TRBJ2-4,CASRGRGPGNIQYF,TGTGCCAGCAGGGGCAGGGGGCCCGGGAACATTCAGTACTTC
TRBV19,-,-,TRBJ1-1,CASSIRTGKAFF,TGTGCCAGTAGTATACGAACGGGAAAAGCTTTCTTT
TRBV5-6,-,-,TRBJ1-2,CASSLNGYGYTF,TGTGCCAGCAGCTTGAACGGGTATGGCTACACCTTC
TRBV7-9,TRBD2,many,TRBJ2-1,CASRGTGGQAYNEQFF,TGTGCCAGCAGGGGTACGGGGGGGCAGGCCTACAATGAGCAGTTCTTC
TRBV5-1,-,-,TRBJ1-4,CASSRGDSNEKLFF,TGCGCCAGCAGCCGGGGGGACTCAAATGAAAAACTGTTTTTT
TRBV28,-,-,TRBJ1-5,CASSELRQQSNQPQHF,TGTGCCAGCAGTGAATTGCGACAACAGAGCAATCAGCCCCAGCATTTT
TRBV7-9,TRBD2,-,TRBJ2-2,CASSLGASGGQVTGELFF,TGTGCCAGCAGCTTGGGGGCTAGCGGGGGCCAGGTCACCGGGGAGCTGTTTTTT
TRBV3-1/TRBV3-2,-,-,TRBJ2-1,CASSRKGFGDSPANEQFF,TGTGCCAGCAGCCGAAAAGGGTTCGGGGACTCCCCGGCCAATGAGCAGTTCTTC
TRBV29-1,-,-,TRBJ2-1,CSVERSGSNEQFF,TGCAGCGTTGAGAGGTCGGGGAGCAATGAGCAGTTCTTC
TRBV27,-,-,TRBJ1-5,CASSRAGGDSNQPQHF,TGTGCCAGCTCTCGCGCGGGTGGAGACAGCAATCAGCCCCAGCATTTT
TRBV12-5,-,-,TRBJ2-5,CASGLVPRAAPEETQYF,TGTGCTAGTGGTTTGGTACCGAGGGCCGCCCCAGAAGAGACCCAGTACTTC
TRBV6-6,-,-,TRBJ2-3,CASSGGTDTQYF,TGTGCCAGCAGTGGAGGCACAGATACGCAGTATTTT
TRBV7-9,TRBD1,-,TRBJ1-2,CATDPAGGWGYTF,TGTGCCACCGACCCGGCAGGGGGATGGGGCTACACCTTC
TRBV4-1,TRBD2,-,TRBJ2-5,CASSQVSGGAGETQYF,TGCGCCAGCAGCCAAGTCAGCGGGGGGGCGGGAGAGACCCAGTACTTC
TRBV30,-,once,TRBJ1-1,CAWSVGQGTEAFF,TGTGCCTGGAGTGTGGGTCAGGGGACTGAAGCTTTCTTT
TRBV29-1,TRBD1,-,TRBJ1-2,CSVDIMGQTSEGYTF,TGCAGCGTTGACATTATGGGACAGACATCGGAAGGCTACACCTTC
TRBV2,-,-,TRBJ2-2,CASSLEQDTGELFF,TGTGCCAGCAGTCTGGAACAGGACACCGGGGAGCTGTTTTTT
TRBV6-5,-,-,TRBJ1-5,CASNAAAGQPQHF,TGTGCCAGCAATGCCGCAGCGGGCCAGCCCCAGCATTTT
TRBV6-5,TRBD1,-,TRBJ1-1,CASRRDRAGEAFF,TGTGCCAGCAGACGGGACAGGGCGGGTGAAGCTTTCTTT
TRBV30,TRBD2,-,TRBJ2-7,CAWSIGGTPYEQYF,TGTGCCTGGAGTATCGGGGGGACTCCTTACGAGCAGTACTTC
TRBV6-4,-,-,TRBJ1-2,CASNYPGPGACGYTF,TGTGCCAGCAATTACCCCGGTCCGGGAGCCTGTGGCTACACCTTC
TRBV7-8,TRBD2,-,TRBJ2-5,CASSLRYTAGYQETQYF,TGTGCCAGCAGCCTGAGGTACACAGCGGGGTACCAAGAGACCCAGTACTTC
TRBV7-6,-,-,TRBJ1-1,CASSLEGPGVTEAFF,TGTGCCAGCAGCTTAGAGGGGCCCGGTGTCACTGAAGCTTTCTTT
TRBV6-4,-,many,TRBJ2-3,CASSDSGGGTDTQYF,TGTGCCAGCAGTGACTCCGGCGGGGGCACAGATACGCAGTATTTT
TRBV7-9,-,-,TRBJ1-2,CASSLEVPRQGGYTF,TGTGCCAGCAGCTTAGAAGTCCCGAGGCAGGGTGGCTACACCTTC